These 23 T cell receptor beta chains were sequenced from one sample in a study of post-analysis software for immune sequencing data (dated by TCRdb to 2015 to 2017). The library relied on PCR. The instrument given in TCRdb is Illumina HiSeq 2500. Unique molecular identifiers were incorporated into TCR beta cDNA libraries to reduce PCR and sequencing biases. The raw public reads went through TCRdb reprocessing: fastp at Q25, MiXCR clone calling, in-frame beta chains kept. Rows with a matching CDR3 protein are joined into one entry that keeps the most common DNA and genes. The sample table holds hundreds of thousands of distinct CDR3 sequences, of which roughly 50% were seen once. The ten biggest clones cover under 6% of the sample. What the study reported, not specific to this receptor: Patients showed significantly higher frequencies than controls for about 5 TRBV segments, among them TRBV5-6, TRBV5-1 and TRBV20-1.

Which antigens these TCRs recognize remains unknown. Sequencing was carried out using blood. The receptors stem from a girl under 18 with multiple sclerosis.

The chain has TRBV6-5 and TRBJ2-7; D remains unclear. The ends were cut back, 6 bases at V and 5 bases at J, with 17 bases in the middle. CDR3 length: 14 amino acids. Germline V gene data show CDR1 as MNHEY and CDR2 as SVGAGI. In nucleotides, the CDR3 is TGTGCCAGCAGCTTTGACAAGGGCCTCGACGAGCAGTACTTC. Amino acid sequence: CASSFDKGLDEQYF.

Here the CDR3 DNA reads TGCGCCAGCAGCCCGGGACTAGCGGCCGGAAGAGATACGCAGTATTTT. This codes for CASSPGLAAGRDTQYF. The V gene is TRBV5-1, the J gene TRBJ2-3; 11 nucleotides line up with TRBD2. Germline V gives CDR1 SGHRS, CDR2 YFSETQ. The CDR3 is 16 residues long. Losses at the gene ends were 4 bases for V and 5 bases for J; bases not matched to a gene: 9.

This chain links TRBV6-2 or TRBV6-3 with TRBJ2-3; D could derive from TRBD1 or TRBD2 (6 bases each). The CDR3 has 18 amino acids. CDR1 and CDR2 from the germline V gene are MNHEY and SVGEGT. The germline V and J ends were trimmed by 0 bases and 2 bases, with 18 bases remaining between them. CDR3 residues: CASSYSNLTGASTDTQYF. The CDR3 DNA reads as TGTGCCAGCAGTTACTCGAATCTAACGGGGGCGTCCACAGATACGCAGTATTTT.

The chain combines TRBV4-1 with TRBJ1-2; weak D call: TRBD1 (5 bases). The CDR3 consists of 17 residues. CDR1 and CDR2 from the germline V gene are MGHRA and YSYEKL. V was cut by 0 bases and J by 1 base, with 15 bases left in between. The DNA of the CDR3 is TGCGCCAGCAGCCAAGATCTGGCAGGGCGACTTAACTATGGCTACACCTTC. Its translation is CASSQDLAGRLNYGYTF.

The chain employs TRBV7-9 and TRBJ2-3; 9 nucleotides align to TRBD2. The CDR3 sequence is 17 residues long. Trimming cost V 5 bases and J 2 bases; bases outside gene matches: 11. The V gene's germline CDR1 is SEHNR and CDR2 FQNEAQ (reference sequence). CDR3 sequence reads: CASSLIVLAGSTDTQYF. For the CDR3, the DNA is TGTGCCAGCAGCCTTATCGTGCTAGCGGGATCCACAGATACGCAGTATTTT.

The table lists this clonotype with a count of one. This chain uses TRBV5-1 with TRBJ2-7; no reliable D call. V gave up 5 bases and J gave up 1 base, with 13 bases separating them. CDR1 is SGHRS, CDR2 YFSETQ, per germline. The CDR3 totals 14 residues. The CDR3 bases are TGCGCCAGCAGAAAGGGCACCGCGTCCTACGAGCAGTACTTC. This sequence encodes CASRKGTASYEQYF.

This clonotype occurred a few times. The V call is TRBV12-3 or TRBV12-4, the J call TRBJ1-2; 7 bases line up with TRBD1. V lost 5 bases and J lost 8; bases outside the gene matches: 14. This CDR3 contains 15 residues. The CDR3 spells CASSPPDRSHRGYTF. In nucleotides, the CDR3 is TGTGCCAGCAGTCCCCCGGACAGGTCTCATAGAGGCTACACCTTC.

The V and J genes are TRBV29-1 and TRBJ1-2; D unclear. CDR3 size: 13 residues. Trimming cost V 0 bases and J 2 bases, with 7 bases left between them. Germline loops: CDR1 SQVTM, CDR2 ANQGSEA. The CDR3 sequence is CSVEDGSNYGYTF. As DNA, the CDR3 is TGCAGCGTTGAAGACGGCAGCAACTATGGCTACACCTTC.

This clonotype has more than one count but fewer than ten. The V and J genes are TRBV29-1 and TRBJ2-3; 9 bases map to TRBD1. Germline CDR1 reads SQVTM; CDR2 reads ANQGSEA. The CDR3 is made up of 13 amino acids. Losses at the gene ends were 7 bases for V and 5 bases for J; bases not matched to a gene: 7. DNA for the CDR3: TGCAGCGGTGGACAGGGGAGAGGAGATACGCAGTATTTT. This translates into CSGGQGRGDTQYF.

V is TRBV28 and J is TRBJ2-7, with D possibly called TRBD1 or TRBD2 (5 bases each). This CDR3 comprises 16 residues. V lost 5 bases to trimming and J lost 0 bases, with 17 bases between them. Germline V gene data show CDR1 as MDHEN and CDR2 as SYDVKM. The DNA for the CDR3 is TGTGCCAGCAGTCCTAAACCGGGACGTAGCTCCTACGAGCAGTACTTC. This encodes CASSPKPGRSSYEQYF.

V usage is TRBV5-1 and J usage is TRBJ2-1; 10 nucleotides line up with TRBD2. With 4 bases clipped from V and 5 bases from J, the junction kept 6 bases outside the gene matches. This CDR3 has 15 residues. Germline V gives CDR1 SGHRS, CDR2 YFSETQ. The CDR3 here is CASSEGTSVNNEQFF. The CDR3 DNA reads TGCGCCAGCAGCGAAGGGACTAGCGTGAACAATGAGCAGTTCTTC. The complete variable domain, with remaining parts taken from reference TRBV5-1 and TRBJ2-1, reads KAGVTQTPRYLIKTRGQQVTLSCSPISGHRSVSWYQQTPGQGLQFLFEYFSETQRNKGNFPGRFSGRQFSNSRSEMNVSTLELGDSALYLCASSEGTSVNNEQFFGPGTRLTVL.

J is TRBJ2-7 and V is TRBV7-9; 9 bases are a match to TRBD1. There are 15 residues in the CDR3. V was clipped by 4 bases and J by 3 bases; unmatched bases: 7. Germline assignment: CDR1 SEHNR and CDR2 FQNEAQ (reference sequence). CDR3 residues: CASSSGQGSNYEQYF. CDR3 nucleotides: TGTGCCAGCAGCTCTGGACAGGGGTCTAACTACGAGCAGTACTTC.

Remarks on this clonotype: The junction departs from germline at one end; a sequencing error may be responsible. This chain joins TRBV7-7 and TRBJ2-5, with 13 bases lining up with TRBD2. This CDR3 is built from 16 residues. Germline values: CDR1 SSHAT, CDR2 FNYEAQ (reference sequence). The CDR3 spells CASSLAGLAGRETQYF. The CDR3 bases are TGTGCTAGCAGCTTAGCGGGACTAGCGGGACGAGAGACCCAGTACTTC.

This clonotype has only a few counts. J is TRBJ2-5 and V is TRBV29-1; 7 nucleotides match TRBD2. V shed 1 base, J shed 11 bases, and the junction held 19 bases outside the gene matches. Germline V gene lookup returns CDR1 SQVTM and CDR2 ANQGSEA. This CDR3 is built from 16 residues. The CDR3 nucleotides read TGCAGCGTTGAAGCCCCTGGGCCTAGCGGAAGCTCTAGGCAGTACTTC. Amino acid sequence: CSVEAPGPSGSSRQYF.

In DNA, the CDR3 is TGTGCCAGCAGTAACGATCTTGAGACAGGGGGCTTTGAGGACACTGAAGCTTTCTTT. Protein sequence: CASSNDLETGGFEDTEAFF. J is TRBJ1-1 and V is TRBV6-4; TRBD1 aligns across 10 bases. The germline CDR1 and CDR2 sequences are MRHNA and SNTAGT. V lost 5 bases, J lost 3 bases, and 18 bases stayed unmatched. This CDR3 contains 19 residues.

The chain has TRBV19 and TRBJ2-7; D not resolved. The CDR3 has 13 residues. V lost 6 bases and J lost 6, with 15 bases in between. The germline gives CDR1 LNHDA, CDR2 SQIVND (reference sequence). This CDR3 reads CASSPWKGGEQYF. In DNA, the CDR3 is TGTGCCAGTAGCCCCTGGAAGGGCGGCGAGCAGTACTTC. Complete variable domain (other parts from reference TRBV19 and TRBJ2-7): DGGITQSPKYLFRKEGQNVTLSCEQNLNHDAMYWYRQDPGQGLRLIYYSQIVNDFQKGDIAEGYSVSREKKESFPLTVTSAQKNPTAFYLCASSPWKGGEQYFGPGTRLTVT.

The rearrangement uses TRBV20-1 and TRBJ2-7, with a tentative D call TRBD1 (5 bases). The CDR3 runs to 13 residues. The germline V and J ends were trimmed by 6 bases and 3 bases, with 15 bases remaining between them. The germline V gene encodes CDR1 DFQATT and CDR2 SNEGSKA (reference sequence). CDR3 region: CSARLGLNYEQYF. The CDR3 DNA follows: TGCAGTGCCCGGTTGGGGCTGAACTACGAGCAGTACTTC.

The chain uses TRBV6-5 and TRBJ2-3; 11 positions agree with TRBD2. The CDR3 contains 15 residues. Losses at the gene ends were 7 bases for V and 2 bases for J; bases not matched to a gene: 5. Germline CDR1 MNHEY, CDR2 SVGAGI. DNA of the CDR3: TGTGCCAGCACCGAGACTAGCGGGATCACAGATACGCAGTATTTT. Protein sequence: CASTETSGITDTQYF.

This sequence joins TRBV6-6 and TRBJ1-5, with 7 bases aligning to TRBD1. The CDR3 totals 14 residues. With 6 bases clipped from V and 4 bases from J, the junction kept 6 bases outside the gene matches. Germline values: CDR1 MNHNY, CDR2 SVGAGI (reference sequence). CDR3 amino acids: CASRVDRVNQPQHF. CDR3 bases: TGTGCCAGCAGGGTTGACAGGGTGAATCAGCCCCAGCATTTT.

This chain links TRBV6-5 with TRBJ2-7; no clear D gene. The CDR3 sequence is 11 residues long. CDR1 MNHEY and CDR2 SVGAGI come from the germline V gene. Trimming took off 4 bases at V and 9 bases at J, with 10 bases between the two ends. CDR3 bases: TGTGCCAGCAGTTCAGGTGACGGGCAGTACTTC. Translation: CASSSGDGQYF.

The V call is TRBV7-3, the J call TRBJ2-1, with D possibly matching TRBD2 (6 bases). Trimming left V 4 bases short and J 2 bases short, with 12 bases between. The CDR3 totals 15 residues. CDR1 SGHTA and CDR2 FQGTGA come from the germline V gene. CDR3 amino acids: CASSYNSGPYNEQFF. The CDR3 DNA reads as TGTGCCAGCAGCTACAATAGCGGACCCTACAATGAGCAGTTCTTC.

The rearrangement links TRBV9 to TRBJ2-5; 16 bases align to TRBD2. Germline V gene lookup returns CDR1 SGDLS and CDR2 YYNGEE. Losses at the gene ends were 3 bases for V and 5 bases for J; bases not matched to a gene: 7. The CDR3 consists of 17 residues. CDR3 in DNA: TGTGCCAGCAGCGAGGGACTAGCGGGGGGGAATACGGAGACCCAGTACTTC. This gives the protein CASSEGLAGGNTETQYF.

This clonotype was seen a single time. The V and J genes are TRBV4-1 and TRBJ2-5; D ambiguous. Germline V gives CDR1 MGHRA, CDR2 YSYEKL. CDR3 size: 13 residues. V lost 0 bases, J lost 5 bases, and 7 bases lay in between. CDR3 amino acids: CASSQDRWETQYF. For the CDR3, the DNA is TGCGCCAGCAGCCAAGATCGGTGGGAGACCCAGTACTTC.